The sequence of this T cell receptor (beta chain) was determined in a study of cytomegalovirus exposure and HLA in healthy donors. Overall study results and limits: TCR beta chains associated with HLA were, in a later analysis, more clonally expanded than equally common others. A missense variant in DCLRE1C was later tied to TCR beta V- and J-gene trimming. Accurate prediction of most subjects' HLA-A and HLA-B alleles from TCR beta sequences was reported.

About this clone: As yet, its antigen is unknown.

This PCR relied on a set of 60 Vbeta primers and 13 Jbeta primers. Per the authors' pipeline: Later, an analysis found about 83 million unique TCR beta chains, and 9.5 million to 11 million of these were shared. TCRdb's table, derived via immunoSEQ multiplex PCR, lists solely in-frame clones and lacks some. That table supplies the V and J calls and clone size; D and trimming were determined from the DNA. The repertoire includes approximately 80,000 clones, about four fifths of them detected once, and around 4% sits in the top ten. The receptor was isolated from a man between 60 and 75 years old in good health and CMV-seronegative. The sample was PBMCs.

The CDR3 sequence is CATRGEGDTQYF. The CDR3 bases are TGTGCCACGCGCGGAGAGGGAGATACGCAGTATTTT. This rearrangement joins TRBV10-3 to TRBJ2-3, with a possible D match to TRBD2 (5 bases). Per germline, CDR1 ENHRY and CDR2 SYGVKD. There are 12 residues in the CDR3. V was pared by 10 bases and J by 5 bases, with 13 bases between.